Each of the 12 T cell receptor beta chains below was sequenced from the same sample in a study of human T cells and chemical hapten exposure. Using its own MiXCR run on the RACE reads, TCRdb lists one record per CDR3 protein. Among about 93,000 distinct CDR3 sequences listed, about 9% were seen once. Regarding time point: pre-sensitization, week 0. Noted treatment: therapeutic diphenylcyclopropenone sensitization with weekly scalp DPC. Source: whole blood, taken in connection with sensitization to the hapten diphenylcyclopropenone (DPC). The source is a man aged 35 to 55 with alopecia areata. Some clones in this sample may be carry-over from other donors' samples.

The rearrangement joins TRBV2 to TRBJ2-7, with 8 positions matching TRBD1. Germline-derived CDR1 and CDR2 are SNHLY and FYNNEI. The CDR3 loop spans 14 amino acids. Trimming removed 6 bases from V and 4 bases from J; junction bases left unmatched: 8. The CDR3 is CASRWAGGRYEQYV. CDR3 bases: TGTGCCAGCAGGTGGGCAGGGGGCCGATACGAGCAGTACGTC.

This clonotype was seen repeatedly, ten times or more. The gene calls are TRBV10-2 and TRBJ2-1; weak D call: TRBD2 (6 bases). Trimming cost V 3 bases and J 8 bases, with 23 bases left between them. The CDR3 sequence is 17 residues long. Germline CDR1 WSHSY, CDR2 SAAADI. The CDR3 reads CASSDAVETQGGDEQFF. The CDR3 bases are TGCGCCAGCAGTGACGCGGTCGAGACCCAGGGAGGCGATGAGCAGTTCTTC.

This clonotype has more than one count but fewer than ten. The chain is built from TRBV6-2 or TRBV6-3 and TRBJ2-7; no definite D call. CDR3 size: 16 residues. Trimming removed 5 bases from V and 3 bases from J, with 20 bases in between. CDR1 is MNHEY, CDR2 SVGEGT, per germline. The CDR3 loop is CASSDRKTPKGYEQYV. The CDR3 nucleotides are TGTGCCAGCAGTGACCGGAAGACTCCAAAGGGCTACGAGCAGTACGTC.

This clonotype was detected ten times or more. Here the CDR3 DNA reads TGTGCCAGCTCCCCCGCGGGGCAGGGAATTTACGAGCAGTACTTC. Its protein is CASSPAGQGIYEQYF. V gene TRBV18 combines with J gene TRBJ2-7, with D perhaps matching TRBD2 (6 bases). The V end was cut by 6 bases, the J end by 4 bases, with 19 bases between. Germline loops: CDR1 KGHSH, CDR2 LQKENI. This CDR3 comprises 15 residues. Based on the CDR3 plus reference TRBV18 and TRBJ2-7, the full variable domain is NAGVMQNPRHLVRRRGQEARLRCSPMKGHSHVYWYRQLPEEGLKFMVYLQKENIIDESGMPKERFSAEFPKEGPSILRIQQVVRGDSAAYFCASSPAGQGIYEQYFGPGTRLTVT.

This clonotype has only a few counts. The chain uses TRBV19 and TRBJ2-1; no clear D. CDR1 and CDR2 from the germline V gene are LNHDA and SQIVND (reference sequence). This CDR3 spans 11 amino acids. V was cut by 11 bases and J by 5 bases, with 10 bases left in between. CDR3 in DNA: TGTGCCGGTGGATCCCACAATGAGCAGTTCTTC. Translation gives CAGGSHNEQFF.

V usage is TRBV6-2 or TRBV6-3 and J usage is TRBJ2-1; the match to TRBD2 covers 14 bases. CDR3 size: 16 residues. V lost 9 bases to trimming and J lost 5 bases; unmatched junction nucleotides: 9. The germline gives CDR1 MNHEY, CDR2 SVGEGT. The DNA of the CDR3 is TGTGCCAGTTCCCGGACTAGCGGGAGGTCCCACAATGAGCAGTTCTTC. Protein: CASSRTSGRSHNEQFF.

The chain uses TRBV15 and TRBJ2-1; 11 nucleotides align to TRBD2. Trimming removed 3 bases from V and 4 bases from J; junction bases left unmatched: 11. CDR3 length: 18 amino acids. Germline V gene lookup returns CDR1 LNHNV and CDR2 YYDKDF (reference sequence). The CDR3 DNA reads TGTGCCACCAGCAGCCACAAGCAAAGACTAGCGGGGTACAATGAGCAGTTCTTC. This encodes CATSSHKQRLAGYNEQFF.

A few counts support this clonotype. V gene TRBV3-1 combines with J gene TRBJ2-2; D might be TRBD1 or TRBD2, each matching 5 bases. Germline CDR1 is LGHDT and CDR2 is YNNKEL (reference sequence). The V and J ends lost 1 base and 2 bases respectively, with 17 bases between them. The CDR3 is 18 amino acids. CDR3 in DNA: TGTGCCAGCAGCCAAGTCCCCGTTGGGGGTAGCAACACCGGGGAGCTGTTTTTT. It yields the protein CASSQVPVGGSNTGELFF.

Note on this clonotype: A single base separates this from a much larger clone, so it may be a read error. The CDR3 loop is CAGSLTEGGATEAFF. In DNA form, the CDR3 reads TGCGCCGGCAGCTTGACGGAGGGTGGTGCCACTGAAGCTTTCTTT. This sequence joins TRBV5-1 and TRBJ1-1; D unclear. The CDR3 length is 15 residues. Germline V gene data show CDR1 as SGHRS and CDR2 as YFSETQ. Based on the CDR3 plus reference TRBV5-1 and TRBJ1-1, the full variable domain is KAGVTQTPRYLIKTRGQQVTLSCSPISGHRSVSWYQQTPGQGLQFLFEYFSETQRNKGNFPGRFSGRQFSNSRSEMNVSTLELGDSALYLCAGSLTEGGATEAFFGQGTRLTVV.

This chain uses TRBV24-1 with TRBJ1-4; 7 bases align to TRBD1. The germline V gene has CDR1 KGHDR and CDR2 SFDVKD. Trimming removed 4 bases from V and 10 bases from J; junction bases left unmatched: 5. The CDR3 totals 13 residues. As DNA, the CDR3 is TGTGCCACCAGTGACCGGACAGGAGGAAAACTGTTTTTT. Protein product: CATSDRTGGKLFF.

This chain connects TRBV24-1 to TRBJ2-7; 7 bases line up with TRBD1. V lost 3 bases and J lost 2; bases outside the gene matches: 3. Germline V gene data show CDR1 as KGHDR and CDR2 as SFDVKD. There are 14 residues in the CDR3. For the CDR3, the DNA is TGTGCCACCAGTGATCGGGACAGAACCTACGAGCAGTACGTC. Translating it yields CATSDRDRTYEQYV.

This clonotype was recorded at least ten times. The junction and the germline gene differ at one end; a read error may be behind it. The CDR3 here is CASSQDPNAEAFF. For the CDR3, the DNA is TGCGCCAGCAGCCAGGATCCGAACGCTGAAGCTTTCTTT. The chain employs TRBV4-1 and TRBJ1-1, with no clear D. CDR1 MGHRA and CDR2 YSYEKL come from the germline V gene. CDR3 length: 13 amino acids.